This T cell receptor (beta chain) was documented in a study of beta chain features in type 1 diabetes (dated by TCRdb to 2017 to 2018). Background for the entire study: Patients and healthy donors did not differ in mean age, gender distribution, total cell number or subset yield. The study compared TCRB repertoires of sorted circulating CD4+ T cell subsets between recently diagnosed type 1 diabetes patients and matched healthy donors. A total of around 110,000,000 sorted cells were examined across all samples, and a strong correlation was observed between cell number per subset and RNA yield. Naive and central memory subsets were obtained from all 30 or so donors, but regulatory and stem cell-like memory subsets were isolated from only 8 patients and roughly 8 healthy donors. Beyond this particular receptor, the publication reports: In all four CD4+ subsets, TCRB CDR3 length was moderately but significantly shorter in type 1 diabetes patients. HLA sub-analyses involved small numbers of individuals, so any influence of HLA type on TCRB rearrangement remained unresolved. At VDJ recombination sites, patients with type 1 diabetes made fewer insertions and deleted more nucleotides, a pattern implying thymic rearrangement abnormalities. Naive, central memory and regulatory TCRB repertoires appeared to be more similar among patients than among healthy donors. Shorter templates might be favored by PCR, yet because patient and control samples were amplified and corrected together, any such skew would affect both groups equally. Sequencing cDNA rather than genomic DNA could over-represent highly expressing activated cells, although activation and CD3 levels did not differ between groups.

Each donor gave one peripheral blood draw, averaging approximately 0.12 L, which was collected into heparinised tubes. Naive, central memory, regulatory and stem cell-like memory CD4+ T cells were sorted on a BD FACSAria II using a panel including CD45RO, CCR7, CD25, CD127, CD95 and CD27. All sorted populations exceeded 98% purity. PBMCs were isolated immediately by Lymphoprep density gradient centrifugation and stained directly without culture. To minimize batch effects, samples were stained and sorted in pairs, one healthy donor with one patient per experiment. Note on this clone: Its recognized antigen is unknown. Base qualities are not provided; no much larger clone lies one nucleotide away.

All of the isolated RNA was reverse transcribed with the High Capacity cDNA Reverse Transcription Kit, so expressed TCRB transcripts were sequenced. Deep immunoSEQ sequencing was performed on naive, central memory and regulatory T cell samples, with an average of approximately 4 million total reads per sample. Sorted cells were lysed in RLT buffer, and RNA was extracted using DNase-treated RNeasy Micro or Mini kits according to cell number. To prevent cross-contamination, each cell subset was processed individually, whereas patient and healthy donor samples were processed jointly. TCRB sequences were amplified from cDNA with the immunoSEQ multiplex PCR, producing 87-bp fragments spanning the CDR3 region. Sequencing of the amplicons was done on the Illumina HiSeq platform. On the study's bioinformatics: Synthetic template baselines were used to correct PCR bias computationally, reads within Hamming distance 2 were collapsed, and singletons that could not be merged were discarded. Reads were aligned to IMGT to assign V, D and J genes, CDR3 length, and insertions or deletions at six rearrangement sites. Within each subset, clonotype counts were normalized to sorted cell number, and only after that were true diversity and Gini coefficients computed with the tcR R package. The overlap coefficient, calculated on TCRB nucleotide sequences, was used to measure repertoire sharing. As a proxy for the pre-selection repertoire, out-of-frame TCRB sequences from naive cells were analyzed. TCRdb took over this immuneACCESS table, retaining in-frame rearrangements with V and J assigned. Such tables are incomplete; in checked studies, under half of the missing clones stem from an unresolved V gene, and the remainder is unexplained. The D gene and trimming were derived from the DNA, and the V and J assignments and clone size from that table. Across this sample there are 500,000 to 650,000 clones, with 12% seen only once. The ten biggest clones cover more than 0.1% of the sample.

The specimen sequenced was naive CD4+ T cells from blood. What the cell subset or site label conveys for this sample: true naive CD4+ T cells. The sequence was obtained from a man aged 25 to 40 with type 1 diabetes.

The DNA reads as follows: TGTGCCAGCAGTGAAGGAACTAGCGGGGCGGAGACCCAGTACTTC. The encoded protein is CASSEGTSGAETQYF. The chain links TRBV2 with TRBJ2-5, with TRBD2 identical over 10 junction bases. Reading the germline V gene gives CDR1 SNHLY and CDR2 FYNNEI. V is cut back by 1 base and J by 5 bases, with 4 bases in the junction unmatched. Inclusive of the bounding cysteine and phenylalanine, the CDR3 is 15 residues long. The retained sequence is limited to the CDR3, 45 bases, with the frame set at the first base.